The 3 T cell receptor beta chains listed next were all sequenced from one sample in a study of cytomegalovirus exposure and HLA in healthy donors. Primers included in the PCR were 60 Vbeta and 13 Jbeta primers. TCRdb keeps only in-frame clones here, not all; method: immunoSEQ multiplex PCR. The data contain about 190,000 clones, about 80% of them singletons. Sample: PBMCs. These receptors all come from a woman between 35 and 50 years old in good health and CMV-seronegative.

J is TRBJ1-1 and V is TRBV5-1, with 7 nucleotides matching TRBD1. Germline CDR1 reads SGHRS; CDR2 reads YFSETQ. J lost 9 bases, V lost 4 bases, and 12 bases had no gene match. The CDR3 totals 14 residues. CDR3 in DNA: TGCGCCAGCAGCCGGGGGTCCATGGACAGGAAAGCTTTCTTT. This sequence encodes CASSRGSMDRKAFF.

The V gene is TRBV5-1, the J gene TRBJ1-2, with 7 bases fitting TRBD1. The germline V gene encodes CDR1 SGHRS and CDR2 YFSETQ. The CDR3 runs to 15 residues. V trimming: 4 bases; J trimming: 4 bases; junction bases outside the gene matches: 10. The chain's CDR3 is CASSPSTGSPYGYTF. The CDR3 DNA is TGCGCCAGCAGCCCTTCGACAGGGAGTCCCTATGGCTACACCTTC.

The rearrangement uses TRBV7-3 and TRBJ2-5; 9 nucleotides align to TRBD1. Trimming removed 2 bases from V and 3 bases from J; junction bases left unmatched: 4. The CDR3 is made up of 15 amino acids. CDR1 and CDR2 (germline): SGHTA, FQGTGA. The CDR3 DNA reads TGTGCCAGCAGCTTAGAGGGGACAGGGAAAGAGACCCAGTACTTC. Its translation: CASSLEGTGKETQYF.